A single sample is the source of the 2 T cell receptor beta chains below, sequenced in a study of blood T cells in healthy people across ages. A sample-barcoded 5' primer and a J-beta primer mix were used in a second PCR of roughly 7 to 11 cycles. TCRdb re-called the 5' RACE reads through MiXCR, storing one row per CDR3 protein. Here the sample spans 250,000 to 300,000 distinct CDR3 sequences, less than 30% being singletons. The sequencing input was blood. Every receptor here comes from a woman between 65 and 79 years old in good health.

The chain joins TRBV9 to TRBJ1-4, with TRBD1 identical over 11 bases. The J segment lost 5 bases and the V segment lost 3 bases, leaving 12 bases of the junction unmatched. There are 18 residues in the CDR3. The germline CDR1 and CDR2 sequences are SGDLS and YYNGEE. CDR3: CASSAGGQGAAMNEKLFF. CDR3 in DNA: TGTGCCAGCAGCGCCGGAGGACAGGGGGCCGCCATGAATGAAAAACTGTTTTTT.

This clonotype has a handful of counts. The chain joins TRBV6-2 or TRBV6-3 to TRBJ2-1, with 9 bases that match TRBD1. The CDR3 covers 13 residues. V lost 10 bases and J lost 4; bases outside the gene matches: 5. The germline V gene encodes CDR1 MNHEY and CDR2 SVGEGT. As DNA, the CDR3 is TGTGCCACCCGGGACAGGGTGTACAATGAGCAGTTCTTC. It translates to CATRDRVYNEQFF.